The entry that follows covers one TCR beta chain sequence. The antigen is not known. The data stem from a study of graft-versus-host responses after intestinal transplantation. Findings and caveats of the study: Early post-transplant declines in HvG were associated with peak levels of circulating GvH clones.

Processing of graft tissue released intraepithelial and lamina propria lymphocytes. There are 12 residues in the CDR3. V dropped 0 bases and J dropped 5 bases, with 4 bases sitting between them. Germline lookup yields CDR1 GTSNPN and CDR2 SVGIG (reference sequence). The assay was immunoSEQ multiplex PCR, and TCRdb's table has in-frame clones only and misses some. The data show 15,000 to 17,000 clones, around 69% seen once. The chain is built from TRBV30 and TRBJ2-2; D is unresolved. The source was ileum tissue, collected 14 days after transplant. This sequence was found in a human patient who received an intestinal transplant, so some T cells may come from the graft donor. Here the CDR3 DNA reads TGTGCCTGGAGTGTAGATACCGGGGAGCTGTTTTTT. It encodes CAWSVDTGELFF.